Below, 9 T cell receptor beta chains from the same sample are listed, as sequenced in a study of blood T cell repertoires in COVID-19. The table came from immunoSEQ multiplex PCR; TCRdb's copy has only in-frame clones and leaves some out. Of approximately 200,000 clones in the sample, around 82% were seen once. What was sequenced was PBMCs or T cells enriched from blood (not recorded which). These receptors originate from a man aged 40-55 years who had recovered from COVID-19.

Here the CDR3 reads CASSLTSAANTGELFF. CDR3 nucleotide sequence: TGTGCCAGCAGCTTAACAAGCGCCGCGAACACCGGGGAGCTGTTTTTT. This sequence joins TRBV7-3 and TRBJ2-2; D is unresolved. Trimming left V 0 bases short and J 0 bases short, with 8 bases between. Germline assignment: CDR1 SGHTA and CDR2 FQGTGA. The CDR3 is made up of 16 amino acids.

The chain is built from TRBV3-1 (or the pseudogene TRBV3-2) and TRBJ2-7; 10 nucleotides line up with TRBD2. Germline V gene lookup returns CDR1 LGHDT and CDR2 YNNKEL (reference sequence). V shed 4 bases and J 0 bases; nucleotides not matched to a gene: 6. The CDR3 is 16 residues long. CDR3 nucleotide sequence: TGTGCCAGCAGCCCGCTAGCGGGGGCGACCTCCTACGAGCAGTACTTC. This gives the protein CASSPLAGATSYEQYF.

The J gene is TRBJ1-1, the V gene TRBV6-5; maybe TRBD1 (5 bases). This CDR3 is built from 15 residues. V dropped 0 bases and J dropped 5 bases, with 13 bases sitting between them. In germline, CDR1 is MNHEY, CDR2 SVGAGI. This chain's CDR3 is CASSYSSREGTEAFF. Written as DNA, the CDR3 is TGTGCCAGCAGTTACTCGTCCAGGGAGGGGACTGAAGCTTTCTTT.

This rearrangement joins TRBV25-1 to TRBJ1-2; tentative D call: TRBD1 (5 bases). The CDR3 is 12 amino acids. The V gene's germline CDR1 is MGHDK and CDR2 SYGVNS. Trimming pared 2 bases from V and 4 bases from J, leaving 5 bases between. Here the CDR3 reads CASSEQGYGYTF. Written as DNA, the CDR3 is TGTGCCAGCAGTGAACAGGGCTATGGCTACACCTTC.

Notes on this clone: The sample has other DNA sequences that encode this CDR3 too. In nucleotides, the CDR3 is TGTGCCAGCAGCTCTAGCACAGATACGCAGTATTTT. It codes for CASSSSTDTQYF. The V call is TRBV11-2, the J call TRBJ2-3; D is ambiguous. This CDR3 spans 12 amino acids. Germline CDR1 and CDR2: SGHAT and FQNNGV. V was trimmed by 4 bases and J by 0 bases, leaving 2 bases between them.

As for this clone: Its ends do not fully match the called genes, so a read error is possible. V is TRBV5-4 and J is TRBJ2-7; TRBD1 matches at 8 bases. Germline V gene sequence: CDR1 SGHNT, CDR2 YYREEE (reference sequence). The CDR3 totals 15 residues. DNA of the CDR3: TGTGCCAGCAGCTTTAACAGGGGGTTGTCCTCCGAGCAGTACTTC. Encoded protein: CASSFNRGLSSEQYF.

This clone was counted once. This chain connects TRBV12-3 or TRBV12-4 to TRBJ1-2; D is unresolved. The length of the CDR3 is 13 residues. V dropped 1 base and J dropped 7 bases, with 10 bases sitting between them. CDR3 protein: CASSLGTGPGYTF. DNA for the CDR3: TGTGCCAGCAGTTTAGGGACTGGGCCTGGCTACACCTTC.

The chain recombines TRBV5-4 with TRBJ1-2; maybe TRBD1 (6 bases). Deletions cut 2 bases from V and 5 bases from J, with 13 bases between. Germline CDR1 is SGHNT and CDR2 is YYREEE (reference sequence). The CDR3 is 14 residues long. In nucleotides, the CDR3 is TGTGCCAGCAGCTTAAGAGGGGGGGATTATGGCTACACCTTC. This encodes CASSLRGGDYGYTF.

This sequence joins TRBV6-5 and TRBJ1-2, with 8 bases lining up with TRBD1. V gave up 0 bases and J gave up 8 bases; unmatched junction bases: 8. This CDR3 region has 15 residues. Germline assignment: CDR1 MNHEY and CDR2 SVGAGI. The CDR3 DNA reads as TGTGCCAGCAGTTACTCGACAGGGGCCGTAAGCGGCTACACCTTC. This encodes CASSYSTGAVSGYTF.